This TCR beta chain was sequenced for a study of cytomegalovirus exposure and HLA in healthy donors. The germline CDR1 and CDR2 sequences are MGHRA and YSYEKL. The CDR3 is 14 amino acids. V gave up 4 bases and J gave up 9 bases; unmatched junction bases: 7. Findings and caveats of the study: It was found in a later analysis that first-cohort TCR clusters tended to co-occur in the 100 to 150 validation repertoires.

TCRdb keeps only in-frame clones here, not all; method: immunoSEQ multiplex PCR. This table has roughly 300,000 clones, over 75% appearing once. The table lists this clone with a count of one. Its matching antigen is unknown. The clonotype originates from a woman aged 18-29 years in good health and CMV-seronegative. V gene TRBV4-1 combines with J gene TRBJ2-1; TRBD1 matches at 9 bases. The sample consisted of PBMCs. The CDR3 region is CASSLGQGRTEQFF. The CDR3 bases are TGCGCCAGCAGCCTGGGACAGGGTCGGACTGAGCAGTTCTTC.